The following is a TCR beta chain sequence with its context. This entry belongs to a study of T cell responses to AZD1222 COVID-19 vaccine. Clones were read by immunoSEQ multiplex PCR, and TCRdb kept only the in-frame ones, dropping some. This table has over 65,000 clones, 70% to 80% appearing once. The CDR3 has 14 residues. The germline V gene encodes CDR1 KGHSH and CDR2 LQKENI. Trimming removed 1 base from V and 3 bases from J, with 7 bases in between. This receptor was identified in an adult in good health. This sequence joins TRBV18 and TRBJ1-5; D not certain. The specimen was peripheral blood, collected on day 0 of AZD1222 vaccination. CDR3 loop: CASSPQSLNQPQHF. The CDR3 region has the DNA TGTGCCAGCTCACCACAAAGTCTCAATCAGCCCCAGCATTTT.